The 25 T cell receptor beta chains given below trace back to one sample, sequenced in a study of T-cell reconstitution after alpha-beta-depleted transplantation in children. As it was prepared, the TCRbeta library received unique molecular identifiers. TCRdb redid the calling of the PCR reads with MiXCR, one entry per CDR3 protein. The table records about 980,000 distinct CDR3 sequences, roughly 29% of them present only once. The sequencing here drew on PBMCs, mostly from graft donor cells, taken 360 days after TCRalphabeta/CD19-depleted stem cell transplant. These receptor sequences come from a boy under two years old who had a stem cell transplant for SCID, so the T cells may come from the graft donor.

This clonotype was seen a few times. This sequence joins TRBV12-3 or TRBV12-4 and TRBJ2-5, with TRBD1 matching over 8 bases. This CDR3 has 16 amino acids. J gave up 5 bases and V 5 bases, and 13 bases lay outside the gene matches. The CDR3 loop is CASSPRQGMIGETQYF. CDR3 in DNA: TGTGCCAGCAGTCCTCGACAGGGGATGATCGGGGAGACCCAGTACTTC.

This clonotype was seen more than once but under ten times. The CDR3 region is CASSRKPKRTDGGYEQYF. In nucleotides, the CDR3 is TGTGCCAGCAGCCGCAAACCCAAGAGGACTGACGGAGGATACGAGCAGTACTTC. The rearrangement links TRBV6-1 to TRBJ2-7, with D possibly matching TRBD2 (5 bases). The V end was cut by 6 bases, the J end by 4 bases, with 28 bases between. The CDR3 covers 18 residues. The germline gives CDR1 MNHNS, CDR2 SASEGT.

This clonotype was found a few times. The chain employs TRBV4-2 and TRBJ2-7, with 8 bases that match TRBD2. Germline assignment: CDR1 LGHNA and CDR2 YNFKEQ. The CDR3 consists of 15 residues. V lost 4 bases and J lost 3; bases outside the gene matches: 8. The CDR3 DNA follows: TGTGCCAGCAGCCCCTCAGGACTAGCATACTACGAGCAGTACTTC. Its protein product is CASSPSGLAYYEQYF.

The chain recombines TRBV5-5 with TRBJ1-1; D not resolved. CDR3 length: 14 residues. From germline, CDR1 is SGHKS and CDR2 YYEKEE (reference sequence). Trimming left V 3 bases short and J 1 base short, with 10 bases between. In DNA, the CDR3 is TGTGCCAGCAGCTGGAGAGACGCGAACACTGAAGCTTTCTTT. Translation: CASSWRDANTEAFF.

The CDR3 sequence is CASSFLQGGETQYF. CDR3 coding DNA: TGCGCCAGCAGCTTTTTGCAGGGAGGAGAGACCCAGTACTTC. The chain employs TRBV5-1 and TRBJ2-5, with D perhaps matching TRBD2 (6 bases). The CDR3 is 14 residues long. V was shortened by 2 bases and J by 4 bases, with 12 bases between the two germline ends. Germline V gene data show CDR1 as SGHRS and CDR2 as YFSETQ.

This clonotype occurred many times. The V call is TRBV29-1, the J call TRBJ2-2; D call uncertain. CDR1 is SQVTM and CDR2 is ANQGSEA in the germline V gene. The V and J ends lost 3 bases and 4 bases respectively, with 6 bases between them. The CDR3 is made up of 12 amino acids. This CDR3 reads CSVDGGTGELFF. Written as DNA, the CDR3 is TGCAGCGTTGATGGTGGCACCGGGGAGCTGTTTTTT.

CDR3 sequence: CASSIMTGKGSNEQFF. CDR3 nucleotides: TGCGCCAGCAGCATAATGACAGGGAAGGGGAGCAATGAGCAGTTCTTC. This rearrangement joins TRBV5-1 to TRBJ2-1; 7 nucleotides line up with TRBD1. The germline CDR1 and CDR2 sequences are SGHRS and YFSETQ. Trimming at V came to 4 bases and at J to 6 bases, leaving 13 bases not matched to a gene. CDR3 size: 16 residues.

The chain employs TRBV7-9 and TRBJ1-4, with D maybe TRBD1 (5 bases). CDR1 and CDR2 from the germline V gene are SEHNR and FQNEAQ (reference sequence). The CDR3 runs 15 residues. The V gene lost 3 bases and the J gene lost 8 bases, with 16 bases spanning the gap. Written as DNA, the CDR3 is TGTGCCAGCAGCTTCCCAGGGAACGGGGGGGAAAAACTGTTTTTT. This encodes CASSFPGNGGEKLFF.

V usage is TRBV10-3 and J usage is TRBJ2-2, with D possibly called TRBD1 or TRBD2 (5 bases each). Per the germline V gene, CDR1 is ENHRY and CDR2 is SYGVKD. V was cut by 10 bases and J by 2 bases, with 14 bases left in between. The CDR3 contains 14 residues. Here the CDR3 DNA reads TGTGCCACCGACGGGACGGGAAACACCGGGGAGCTGTTTTTT. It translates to CATDGTGNTGELFF.

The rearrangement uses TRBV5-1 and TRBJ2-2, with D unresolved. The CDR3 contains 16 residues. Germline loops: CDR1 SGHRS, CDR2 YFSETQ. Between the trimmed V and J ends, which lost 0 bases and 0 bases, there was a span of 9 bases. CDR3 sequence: CASSLGLSANTGELFF. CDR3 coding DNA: TGCGCCAGCAGCTTGGGACTCAGCGCGAACACCGGGGAGCTGTTTTTT.

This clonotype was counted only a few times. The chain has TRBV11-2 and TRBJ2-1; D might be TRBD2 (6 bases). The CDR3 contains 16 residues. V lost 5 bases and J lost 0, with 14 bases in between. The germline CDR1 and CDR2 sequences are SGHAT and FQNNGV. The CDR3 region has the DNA TGTGCCAGCAGCCCTCTCCGGGGGTTCTCCTACAATGAGCAGTTCTTC. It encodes CASSPLRGFSYNEQFF. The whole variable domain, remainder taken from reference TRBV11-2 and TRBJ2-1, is EAGVAQSPRYKIIEKRQSVAFWCNPISGHATLYWYQQILGQGPKLLIQFQNNGVVDDSQLPKDRFSAERLKGVDSTLKIQPAKLEDSAVYLCASSPLRGFSYNEQFFGPGTRLTVL.

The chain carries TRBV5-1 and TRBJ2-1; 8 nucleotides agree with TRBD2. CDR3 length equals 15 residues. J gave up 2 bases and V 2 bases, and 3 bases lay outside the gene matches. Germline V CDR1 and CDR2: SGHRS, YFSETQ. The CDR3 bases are TGCGCCAGCAGCTTTAGCGGGGTCCCCTACAATGAGCAGTTCTTC. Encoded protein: CASSFSGVPYNEQFF.

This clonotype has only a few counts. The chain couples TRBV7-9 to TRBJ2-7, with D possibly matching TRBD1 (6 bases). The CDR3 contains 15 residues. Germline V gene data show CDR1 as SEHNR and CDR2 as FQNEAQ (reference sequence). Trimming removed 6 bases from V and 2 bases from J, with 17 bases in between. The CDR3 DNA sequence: TGTGCCAGCAGTTCCTCCGGGACACCCACCTACGAGCAGTACTTC. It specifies CASSSSGTPTYEQYF.

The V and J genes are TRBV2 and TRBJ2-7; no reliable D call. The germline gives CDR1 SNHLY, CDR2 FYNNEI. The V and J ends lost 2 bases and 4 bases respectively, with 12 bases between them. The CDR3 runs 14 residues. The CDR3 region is CASSETTFGYEQYF. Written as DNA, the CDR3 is TGTGCCAGCAGTGAAACAACTTTTGGATACGAGCAGTACTTC.

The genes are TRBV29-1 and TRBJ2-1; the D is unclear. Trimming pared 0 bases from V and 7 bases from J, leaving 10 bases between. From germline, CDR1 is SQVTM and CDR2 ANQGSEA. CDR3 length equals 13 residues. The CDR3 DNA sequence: TGCAGCGTTGAAGATCTTAGGGTTAATGAGCAGTTCTTC. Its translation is CSVEDLRVNEQFF.

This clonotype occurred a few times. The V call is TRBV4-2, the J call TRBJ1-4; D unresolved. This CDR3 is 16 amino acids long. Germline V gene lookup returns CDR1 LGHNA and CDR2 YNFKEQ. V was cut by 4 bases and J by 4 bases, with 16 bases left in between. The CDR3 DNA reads TGTGCCAGCAGCCCCGGACGGACGGCCGATAATGAAAAACTGTTTTTT. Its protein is CASSPGRTADNEKLFF.

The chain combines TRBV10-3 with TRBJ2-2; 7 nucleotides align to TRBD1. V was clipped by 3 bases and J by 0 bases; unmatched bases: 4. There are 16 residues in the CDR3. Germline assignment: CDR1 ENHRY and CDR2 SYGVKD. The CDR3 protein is CAISEGGTANTGELFF. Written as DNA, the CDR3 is TGTGCCATCAGTGAAGGGGGCACGGCGAACACCGGGGAGCTGTTTTTT.

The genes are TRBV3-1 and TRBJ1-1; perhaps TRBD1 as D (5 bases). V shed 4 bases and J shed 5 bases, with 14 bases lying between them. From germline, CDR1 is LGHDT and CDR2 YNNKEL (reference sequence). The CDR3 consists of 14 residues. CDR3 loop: CASSRAGKGTEAFF. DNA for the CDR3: TGTGCCAGCAGCCGGGCAGGGAAGGGGACTGAAGCTTTCTTT.

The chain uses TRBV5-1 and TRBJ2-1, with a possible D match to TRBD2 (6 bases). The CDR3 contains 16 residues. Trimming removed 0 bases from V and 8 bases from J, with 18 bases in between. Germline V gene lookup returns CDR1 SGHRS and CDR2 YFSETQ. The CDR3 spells CASSLDGTGLLDEQFF. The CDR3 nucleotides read TGCGCCAGCAGCTTGGACGGGACTGGACTTTTGGATGAGCAGTTCTTC.

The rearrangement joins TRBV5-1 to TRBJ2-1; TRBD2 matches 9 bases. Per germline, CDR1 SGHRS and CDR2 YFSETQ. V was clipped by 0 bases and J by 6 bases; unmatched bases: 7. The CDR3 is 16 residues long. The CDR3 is CASSLDLLAGRNEQFF. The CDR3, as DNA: TGCGCCAGCAGCTTGGACTTACTAGCGGGCCGCAATGAGCAGTTCTTC. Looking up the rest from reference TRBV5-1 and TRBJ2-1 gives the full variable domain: KAGVTQTPRYLIKTRGQQVTLSCSPISGHRSVSWYQQTPGQGLQFLFEYFSETQRNKGNFPGRFSGRQFSNSRSEMNVSTLELGDSALYLCASSLDLLAGRNEQFFGPGTRLTVL.

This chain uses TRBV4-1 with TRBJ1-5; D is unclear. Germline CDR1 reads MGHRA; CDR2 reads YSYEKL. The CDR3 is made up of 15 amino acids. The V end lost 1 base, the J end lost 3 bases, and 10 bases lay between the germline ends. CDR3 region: CASSQGPISNQPQHF. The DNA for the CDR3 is TGCGCCAGCAGCCAAGGACCTATATCCAATCAGCCCCAGCATTTT.

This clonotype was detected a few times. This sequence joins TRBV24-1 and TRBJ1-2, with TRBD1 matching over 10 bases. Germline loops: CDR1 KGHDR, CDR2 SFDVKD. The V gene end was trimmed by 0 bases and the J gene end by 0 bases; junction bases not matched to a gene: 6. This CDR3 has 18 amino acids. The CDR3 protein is CATSDLPGTGEANYGYTF. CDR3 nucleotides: TGTGCCACCAGTGATTTGCCCGGGACAGGGGAAGCTAACTATGGCTACACCTTC.

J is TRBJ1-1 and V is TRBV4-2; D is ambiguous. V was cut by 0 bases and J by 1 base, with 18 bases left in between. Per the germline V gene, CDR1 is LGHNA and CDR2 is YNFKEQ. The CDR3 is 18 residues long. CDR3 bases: TGTGCCAGCAGCCAAGAGGGCCCCTCGACGGAGTCGAACACTGAAGCTTTCTTT. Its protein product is CASSQEGPSTESNTEAFF.

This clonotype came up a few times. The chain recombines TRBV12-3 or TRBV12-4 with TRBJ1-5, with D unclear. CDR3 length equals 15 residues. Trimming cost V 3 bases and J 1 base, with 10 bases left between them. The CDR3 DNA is TGTGCCAGCAGTTTGGTGACGGCGAGCAATCAGCCCCAGCATTTT. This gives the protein CASSLVTASNQPQHF.

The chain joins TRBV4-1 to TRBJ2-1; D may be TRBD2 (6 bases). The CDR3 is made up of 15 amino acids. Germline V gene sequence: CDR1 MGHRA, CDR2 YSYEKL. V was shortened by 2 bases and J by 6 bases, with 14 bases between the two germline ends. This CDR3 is CASSQRLAETNEQFF. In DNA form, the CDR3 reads TGCGCCAGCAGCCAACGGTTAGCGGAGACCAATGAGCAGTTCTTC.